This T cell receptor (beta chain) is from a study of Graves' ophthalmopathy and Graves' hyperthyroidism. General study findings and limits: Most thyroid-expanded clonotypes exceeding 0.001 frequency were also found in blood.

Amplifying from RNA transcripts, the study obtained TCR beta CDR3 regions. A first-round RT-PCR used HTBI primers, followed by a second-round multiplex PCR. TCRdb independently ran MiXCR on the multiplex PCR reads; one entry per CDR3 protein. This table holds more than 1,000,000 distinct CDR3 sequences, about two fifths found once. This CDR3 is built from 13 residues. Looked up from germline, CDR1 is SQVTM and CDR2 is ANQGSEA. This clonotype has just a few counts. Its antigen is currently unknown. A much larger clone sits a single nucleotide away, making a read error possible. This receptor was obtained from an adult man with Graves' hyperthyroidism. This chain connects TRBV29-1 to TRBJ2-7; TRBD1 is a possible D gene (6 bases). Sequencing was done on a sample of peripheral blood or thyroid tissue (not recorded which). The DNA of the CDR3 is TGCAACGGCACAGGGAGCAGCTCCTACGAGCAGTACTTC. It is translated as CNGTGSSSYEQYF.